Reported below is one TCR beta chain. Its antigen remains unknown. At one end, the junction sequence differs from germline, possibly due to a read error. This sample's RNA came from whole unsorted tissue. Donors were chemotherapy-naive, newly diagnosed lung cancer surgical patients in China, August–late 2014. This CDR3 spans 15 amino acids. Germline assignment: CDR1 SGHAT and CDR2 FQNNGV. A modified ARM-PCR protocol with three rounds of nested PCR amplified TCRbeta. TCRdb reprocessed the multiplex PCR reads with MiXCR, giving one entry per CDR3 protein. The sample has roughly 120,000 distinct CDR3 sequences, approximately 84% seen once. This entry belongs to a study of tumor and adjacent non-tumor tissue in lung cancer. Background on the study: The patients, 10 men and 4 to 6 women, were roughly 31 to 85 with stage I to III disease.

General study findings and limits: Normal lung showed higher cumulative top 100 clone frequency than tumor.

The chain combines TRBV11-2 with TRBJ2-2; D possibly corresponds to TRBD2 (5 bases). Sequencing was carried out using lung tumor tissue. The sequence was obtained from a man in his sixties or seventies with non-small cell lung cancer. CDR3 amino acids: CASNPSGTYIGELFF. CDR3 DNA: TGTGCCAGCAACCCAAGCGGAACGTACATCGGGGAGCTATTTTTT. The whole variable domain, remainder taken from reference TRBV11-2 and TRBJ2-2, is EAGVAQSPRYKIIEKRQSVAFWCNPISGHATLYWYQQILGQGPKLLIQFQNNGVVDDSQLPKDRFSAERLKGVDSTLKIQPAKLEDSAVYLCASNPSGTYIGELFFGEGSRLTVL.